This TCR beta chain came from a study of siplizumab effects on memory and regulatory T cells. Findings and caveats of the study: Most alloreactive clones went unmapped to unstimulated subsets; only a minor fraction mapped. Under siplizumab, alloreactive sequences traced to unstimulated CD4+ memory cells were significantly reduced.

The table came from immunoSEQ multiplex PCR; TCRdb's copy has only in-frame clones and leaves some out. The data show some 120,000 clones, approximately 94% seen once. Remarks on this clone: Its antigen is unknown.

CDR1 is LNHDA, CDR2 SQIVND, per germline (reference sequence). Between the trimmed V and J ends, which lost 9 bases and 7 bases, there was a span of 12 bases. CDR3 size: 12 residues. The chain links TRBV19 to TRBJ1-4, with unresolved D. The receptor comes from a human donor in good health. The specimen was non-Treg CD4+ T cells sorted from blood. This CDR3 reads CASSQDREKLFF. The CDR3 coding sequence is TGTGCCAGCTCGCAGGACCGTGAAAAACTGTTTTTT.